A single sample is the source of the 25 T cell receptor beta chains below, sequenced in a study of cytomegalovirus exposure and HLA in healthy donors. Researchers ran the PCR with 60 Vbeta and 13 Jbeta primers. Only in-frame clones appear in the TCRdb table, and some are missing; sequencing was by immunoSEQ multiplex PCR. The data show about 300,000 clones, 86% seen once. What was sequenced was PBMCs. The receptors derive from a man between 40 and 49 years old in good health and CMV-seropositive.

V and J are TRBV6-6 and TRBJ1-1, with 10 bases that match TRBD1. The CDR3 is made up of 16 amino acids. Germline assignment: CDR1 MNHNY and CDR2 SVGAGI (reference sequence). The J segment lost 1 base and the V segment lost 5 bases, leaving 7 bases of the junction unmatched. CDR3 nucleotides: TGTGCCAGCAGTCACGGACAGGGGGATTGGAACACTGAAGCTTTCTTT. It encodes CASSHGQGDWNTEAFF.

The rearrangement uses TRBV21-1 and TRBJ2-5; the listed D gene, TRBD1, was not tested against the DNA. TRBV21-1 is marked as a pseudogene. The CDR3 is 14 residues long. The chain's CDR3 is CASSKEVQGGTQYF. The DNA of the CDR3 is TGTGCCAGCAGCAAAGAGGTGCAGGGTGGGACCCAGTACTTC.

The rearrangement uses TRBV5-6 and TRBJ2-2, with TRBD2 matching 7 bases. The ends lost 0 bases at V and 5 bases at J; junction bases unmatched: 13. The CDR3 is 18 amino acids. The germline gives CDR1 SGHDT, CDR2 YYEEEE. The CDR3 here is CASSLVASGWSLTGELFF. DNA of the CDR3: TGTGCCAGCAGCTTGGTGGCTAGCGGATGGTCTCTAACCGGGGAGCTGTTTTTT.

The chain is built from TRBV9 and TRBJ2-3; no definite D call. The CDR3 is 14 residues long. The V gene's germline CDR1 is SGDLS and CDR2 YYNGEE. Trimming left V 0 bases short and J 8 bases short, with 13 bases between. CDR3 loop: CASSVGQPGSTQYF. In DNA form, the CDR3 reads TGTGCCAGCAGCGTAGGCCAACCCGGGTCTACGCAGTATTTT.

As concerns this clone: A junction boundary mismatches the germline segment, possibly from a read error. This chain joins TRBV7-9 and TRBJ2-7, with D perhaps matching TRBD1 (6 bases). Germline V CDR1 and CDR2: SEHNR, FQNEAQ (reference sequence). The CDR3 has 15 amino acids. The CDR3 sequence: CSSSLDGTPSYEQYF. CDR3 DNA sequence: TGTTCCAGCAGCTTAGACGGGACACCCTCCTACGAGCAGTACTTC.

The rearrangement joins TRBV2 to TRBJ1-1; 7 bases are shared with TRBD1. Per the germline V gene, CDR1 is SNHLY and CDR2 is FYNNEI. The ends lost 4 bases at V and 2 bases at J; junction bases unmatched: 10. The CDR3 extends over 16 amino acids. The CDR3 loop is CASSAPRNRGNTEAFF. In DNA, the CDR3 is TGTGCCAGCAGTGCTCCCAGAAACAGGGGTAACACTGAAGCTTTCTTT.

The rearrangement joins TRBV6-1 to TRBJ2-1; TRBD2 agrees at 8 bases. Germline CDR1 MNHNS, CDR2 SASEGT. The CDR3 spans 15 residues. Trimming took 11 bases from V and 5 from J; bases not matched to a gene: 14. CDR3 nucleotide sequence: TGTGCCGGGCGGCGAGCGGGAGTCGGTAACAATGAGCAGTTCTTC. Residues: CAGRRAGVGNNEQFF.

There are many counts of this clone. The same CDR3 also results from other DNA sequences found in this sample. The chain carries TRBV18 and TRBJ1-1, with TRBD1 matching 8 bases. Germline values: CDR1 KGHSH, CDR2 LQKENI. The CDR3 contains 13 residues. J was trimmed by 5 bases and V by 3 bases; bases with no gene match: 2. The CDR3 region is CASSPTGDTEAFF. CDR3 bases: TGTGCCAGCTCACCGACAGGGGATACTGAAGCTTTCTTT.

V and J are TRBV27 and TRBJ2-3, with TRBD1 matching over 7 bases. Germline assignment: CDR1 MNHEY and CDR2 SMNVEV (reference sequence). With V trimmed by 10 bases and J by 0 bases, 16 bases remained unmatched. The CDR3 runs 17 residues. CDR3 bases: TGTGCCATCTACGAGGGGGCGTTGACGACTAGCACAGATACGCAGTATTTT. Protein: CAIYEGALTTSTDTQYF.

The rearrangement uses TRBV19 and TRBJ2-5; 10 nucleotides agree with TRBD2. The CDR3 runs to 19 residues. V shed 4 bases and J 3 bases; nucleotides not matched to a gene: 17. The germline CDR1 and CDR2 sequences are LNHDA and SQIVND (reference sequence). The CDR3 DNA sequence: TGTGCCAGTAGTAGATACTACGCTATAGTAGCGGGGGGTGAAGAGACCCAGTACTTC. Translating gives CASSRYYAIVAGGEETQYF.

The V and J genes are TRBV7-3 and TRBJ2-5; D is possibly TRBD1 (5 bases). Germline CDR1 is SGHTA and CDR2 is FQGTGA. The length of the CDR3 is 13 residues. Between the trimmed V and J ends, which lost 3 bases and 4 bases, there was a span of 9 bases. The CDR3 region is CASSLGQAETQYF. The CDR3 DNA reads TGTGCCAGCAGCTTGGGGCAGGCAGAGACCCAGTACTTC.

The V call is TRBV5-1, the J call TRBJ2-5; 7 bases are a match to TRBD1. The DNA end is a closer match to TRBJ2-7, so the J assignment may be wrong. This CDR3 has 14 residues. Germline-derived CDR1 and CDR2 are SGHRS and YFSETQ. The CDR3 region is CASARDSLSYEQYF. The CDR3 DNA reads TGCGCCAGCGCCCGGGACAGCCTCTCCTACGAGCAGTACTTC.

A remark on this clone: Mismatch with germline at one junction end may stem from a read error. This chain links TRBV7-7 with TRBJ2-3; a possible D gene is TRBD1 (6 bases). Germline assignment: CDR1 SSHAT and CDR2 FNYEAQ (reference sequence). The CDR3 loop spans 13 amino acids. In nucleotides, the CDR3 is TGTGCTAGCAGCCCAAGAGGGGGTTCTACGCAGTATTTT. Encoded protein: CASSPRGGSTQYF.

The chain uses TRBV5-6 and TRBJ2-5; 7 nucleotides agree with TRBD1. This CDR3 region has 13 residues. J lost 4 bases, V lost 2 bases, and 2 bases had no gene match. Germline V gives CDR1 SGHDT, CDR2 YYEEEE. CDR3 coding DNA: TGTGCCAGCAGCTTCTACAGGGGAGAGACCCAGTACTTC. Residues: CASSFYRGETQYF.

This chain links TRBV7-2 with TRBJ2-2; 10 positions agree with TRBD2. Per germline, CDR1 SGHTA and CDR2 FQGNSA. The CDR3 sequence is 17 residues long. Trimming cost V 5 bases and J 4 bases; bases outside gene matches: 10. The CDR3 nucleotides read TGTGCCAGCAGCACCCGTGCTAGCGGGAGACCCACCGGGGAGCTGTTTTTT. Residues: CASSTRASGRPTGELFF.

This clone was observed a handful of times. V and J are TRBV10-3 and TRBJ2-1; 9 positions agree with TRBD2. This CDR3 has 14 amino acids. V lost 4 bases and J lost 6; bases outside the gene matches: 4. Germline V CDR1 and CDR2: ENHRY, SYGVKD. The CDR3 DNA reads as TGTGCCATCAGTGGGGCTAGCGGGATCAATGAGCAGTTCTTC. Residues: CAISGASGINEQFF.

The CDR3 bases are TGTGCCAGCAGTTTAGTGGTGAGGGAGGGAAGGGCCTACGAGCAGTACTTC. Protein product: CASSLVVREGRAYEQYF. The chain links TRBV27 to TRBJ2-7, with 7 bases aligning to TRBD2. Germline CDR1 reads MNHEY; CDR2 reads SMNVEV (reference sequence). The CDR3 spans 17 residues. The V segment lost 2 bases and the J segment 2 bases; nucleotides outside the gene matches: 12.

Comments on this clone: Different DNA sequences within this sample yield the same CDR3. The genes are TRBV19 and TRBJ2-7; TRBD2 matches at 11 bases. V lost 6 bases to trimming and J lost 2 bases; unmatched junction nucleotides: 3. This CDR3 has 14 amino acids. CDR1 is LNHDA, CDR2 SQIVND, per germline (reference sequence). The CDR3 loop is CASSPGLAAYEQYF. In nucleotides, the CDR3 is TGTGCCAGTAGCCCGGGACTAGCGGCCTACGAGCAGTACTTC.

The CDR3 DNA reads as TGCGCCAGCAGCTCGGGGGAGGGGGTGCGTGAAAAACTGTTTTTT. This codes for CASSSGEGVREKLFF. The J gene is TRBJ1-4, the V gene TRBV5-1, with D perhaps TRBD1 (6 bases). The CDR3 is 15 residues long. Trimming took off 3 bases at V and 7 bases at J, with 16 bases between the two ends. Germline values: CDR1 SGHRS, CDR2 YFSETQ.

The V call is TRBV9, the J call TRBJ2-5, with TRBD2 identical over 14 bases. The CDR3 runs to 16 residues. In germline, CDR1 is SGDLS, CDR2 YYNGEE. The junction had 7 bases not matched to a gene; V was cut back by 4 bases and J by 5 bases. The CDR3 region is CASSHGLAGGVETQYF. In DNA, the CDR3 is TGTGCCAGCAGCCACGGACTAGCGGGAGGTGTGGAGACCCAGTACTTC. The full variable domain, in which reference TRBV9 and TRBJ2-5 provide the parts outside the CDR3, is DSGVTQTPKHLITATGQRVTLRCSPRSGDLSVYWYQQSLDQGLQFLIQYYNGEERAKGNILERFSAQQFPDLHSELNLSSLELGDSALYFCASSHGLAGGVETQYFGPGTRLLVL.

The V call is TRBV19, the J call TRBJ1-1; D gene unclear. Trimming removed 6 bases at V and 4 bases at J, with 9 bases between. This CDR3 region has 12 residues. The germline gives CDR1 LNHDA, CDR2 SQIVND (reference sequence). DNA of the CDR3: TGTGCCAGTAGAATCGGTAGCACTGAAGCTTTCTTT. Its protein product is CASRIGSTEAFF. Variable domain in full (rest from reference TRBV19 and TRBJ1-1): DGGITQSPKYLFRKEGQNVTLSCEQNLNHDAMYWYRQDPGQGLRLIYYSQIVNDFQKGDIAEGYSVSREKKESFPLTVTSAQKNPTAFYLCASRIGSTEAFFGQGTRLTVV.

The chain carries TRBV25-1 and TRBJ2-3, with 8 nucleotides matching TRBD2. Germline V gene lookup returns CDR1 MGHDK and CDR2 SYGVNS. The CDR3 loop spans 13 amino acids. V shed 8 bases, J shed 5 bases, and the junction held 6 bases outside the gene matches. The CDR3 sequence is CASGPGGQDTQYF. The CDR3, as DNA: TGTGCCAGCGGACCGGGGGGGCAAGATACGCAGTATTTT.

The gene calls are TRBV27 and TRBJ2-5; a weak D match, TRBD1 (6 bases). The DNA end is a closer match to TRBJ2-7, so the J assignment may be wrong. CDR1 and CDR2 from the germline V gene are MNHEY and SMNVEV (reference sequence). The CDR3 sequence is 14 residues long. The DNA of the CDR3 is TGTGCCAGCAGTGCCAGGGGTACCTACGACGAGCAGTACTTC. As protein: CASSARGTYDEQYF.

The CDR3 sequence: CASSEGSAGTQYF. DNA for the CDR3: TGTGCCAGCAGTGAAGGGTCGGCGGGGACCCAGTACTTC. The rearrangement uses TRBV2 and TRBJ2-5; D might be TRBD2 (5 bases). CDR3 length: 13 residues. Per the germline V gene, CDR1 is SNHLY and CDR2 is FYNNEI. V lost 1 base to trimming and J lost 7 bases, with 10 bases between them.

J is TRBJ2-2 and V is TRBV5-1, with TRBD2 matching 10 bases. Germline loops: CDR1 SGHRS, CDR2 YFSETQ. CDR3 length: 16 amino acids. V shed 3 bases and J 4 bases; nucleotides not matched to a gene: 6. CDR3 sequence reads: CASSSTSGTLTGELFF. The CDR3 DNA reads TGCGCCAGCAGCTCCACTAGCGGGACTCTCACCGGGGAGCTGTTTTTT.